This is a list of T cell receptor beta chains from one sample in a study of blood T cells in healthy people across ages. Via MiXCR, TCRdb re-called the 5' RACE reads, giving one row per CDR3 protein. The data contain around 1,000,000 distinct CDR3 sequences, about 23% of them singletons. In addition, the sample was reused for a study of T cells of mothers and their children.

The sequencing sample was made of blood. The receptors come from a girl aged 2-15 years in good health. Both conserved end residues are part of each CDR3. A D gene is named only where the DNA matches it firmly. Clone size is not always given. Where it is, it says once, few, many or a class for expanded clones.

v_call,j_call,d_call,clone_size,cdr3_aa,cdr3_nt
TRBV7-8,TRBJ2-1,.,few,CASSQAMAREYNEQFF,TGTGCCAGCAGCCAAGCGATGGCTAGGGAGTACAATGAGCAGTTCTTC
TRBV6-2/TRBV6-3,TRBJ2-4,.,.,CASTDPQQGRIDIQYF,TGTGCCAGCACCGACCCCCAACAGGGGAGGATAGACATTCAGTACTTC
TRBV6-2/TRBV6-3,TRBJ1-5,TRBD1,few,CASSQDRSINQPQHF,TGTGCCAGCAGTCAGGACAGGTCAATCAATCAGCCCCAGCATTTT
TRBV6-5,TRBJ1-2,.,.,CASSYTGRDGYTF,TGTGCCAGCAGTTACACAGGCAGGGATGGCTACACCTTC
TRBV3-1,TRBJ2-6,.,.,CASSQDGGPSGANVLTF,TGTGCCAGCAGCCAAGATGGGGGACCTTCTGGGGCCAACGTCCTGACTTTC
TRBV4-2,TRBJ2-5,TRBD2,few,CASSRGSGAGVRETQYF,TGTGCCAGCAGCCGAGGATCCGGGGCGGGAGTACGAGAGACCCAGTACTTC
TRBV14,TRBJ1-2,.,few,CASSQGAGSLSGYTF,TGTGCCAGCAGCCAAGGTGCAGGGAGTTTGTCTGGCTACACCTTC
TRBV6-1,TRBJ2-5,.,few,CASSVYETQYF,TGTGCCAGCAGTGTATATGAGACCCAGTACTTC
TRBV19,TRBJ2-2,TRBD2,few,CASSIDAGTSGGAFFPGELFF,TGTGCCAGTAGTATAGACGCCGGGACTAGCGGGGGGGCCTTCTTCCCCGGGGAGCTGTTTTTT
TRBV20-1,TRBJ2-5,TRBD2,.,CSARDLAGGEETQYF,TGCAGTGCTAGAGATCTAGCGGGGGGCGAAGAGACCCAGTACTTC
TRBV12-3/TRBV12-4,TRBJ2-5,.,few,CASSLIYDGGQQETQYF,TGTGCCAGCAGTTTAATATACGACGGAGGGCAGCAAGAGACCCAGTACTTC
TRBV27,TRBJ1-1,.,.,CASTPFEGAGIIEAFF,TGTGCCAGCACTCCGTTTGAAGGCGCAGGAATAATTGAAGCTTTCTTT
TRBV27,TRBJ2-5,.,.,CASSLSFPADLTQYF,TGTGCCAGCAGTTTATCGTTTCCCGCGGATTTGACCCAGTACTTC
TRBV5-4,TRBJ1-2,TRBD1,many,CASSFPLGQGNGYTF,TGTGCCAGCAGCTTCCCACTTGGACAGGGTAATGGCTACACCTTC
TRBV7-2,TRBJ1-2,.,.,CASSSQSAVPGGYTF,TGTGCCAGCAGCTCCCAGTCGGCGGTTCCTGGAGGCTACACCTTC
TRBV7-2,TRBJ1-2,.,.,CASISGLNNYGYTF,TGTGCCAGCATATCGGGGCTAAATAACTATGGCTACACCTTC
TRBV24-1,TRBJ2-1,TRBD2,.,CATSDVQRTSGDNEQFF,TGTGCCACCAGTGATGTCCAAAGGACTAGCGGAGACAATGAGCAGTTCTTC
TRBV6-5,TRBJ2-6,.,.,CASSSDGGVYAGANVLTF,TGTGCCAGCAGTTCGGACGGGGGCGTCTATGCTGGGGCCAACGTCCTGACTTTC
TRBV10-3,TRBJ2-5,.,many,CAIGGAIQETQYF,TGTGCCATTGGAGGAGCCATCCAAGAGACCCAGTACTTC
TRBV28,TRBJ2-7,TRBD2,few,CASREAGLSYEQYF,TGTGCCAGCAGGGAAGCGGGACTTTCCTACGAGCAGTACTTC
TRBV6-5,TRBJ1-2,.,few,CASRYSTANYGYTF,TGTGCCAGCAGATACAGTACTGCAAACTATGGCTACACCTTC
TRBV28,TRBJ2-1,.,.,CASRSGSYNEQFF,TGTGCCAGCAGGTCGGGCTCCTACAATGAGCAGTTCTTC
TRBV5-1,TRBJ2-1,TRBD2,.,CASSRLRLAGEGGEQFF,TGCGCCAGCAGCCGACTTCGGCTAGCGGGAGAGGGGGGTGAGCAGTTCTTC
TRBV7-2,TRBJ2-7,.,.,CASSLGQEIYEQYF,TGTGCCAGCAGCTTAGGACAGGAGATCTACGAGCAGTACTTC
TRBV4-1,TRBJ2-7,.,.,CASSQGPDGTPYEQYF,TGCGCCAGCAGCCAAGGGCCCGACGGTACCCCCTACGAGCAGTACTTC
TRBV3-1,TRBJ1-6,.,.,CASSQDGRGPPLHF,TGTGCCAGCAGCCAAGATGGAAGAGGACCACCCCTCCACTTT